The following is a T cell receptor beta chain sequence with its context. With random hexamers, about 0.45 to 1 ug RNA was reverse transcribed. The CDR3 of TCR beta was amplified by immunoSEQ multiplex PCR across 54 Vbeta and 13 Jbeta. TCRdb reprocessed the immunoSEQ multiplex PCR reads via MiXCR and lists one record per CDR3 protein. The sample holds about 120,000 distinct CDR3 sequences, around 90% seen once. The V gene's germline CDR1 is MGHDK and CDR2 SYGVNS. With 3 bases clipped from V and 8 bases from J, the junction kept 8 bases outside the gene matches. This CDR3 has 14 amino acids. Sequencing of TCR beta was performed on blood CD8+ T cells and on blood CD4+ T cells. Matched for age and sex, the controls were healthy donors. CD8+ and CD4+ T cells were negatively isolated; TEMRA cells were FACS-enriched. The record originates from a study of CD8 T cells in Susac syndrome.

The specimen was CD4+ T cells from PBMCs. J is TRBJ1-2 and V is TRBV25-1; 8 nucleotides line up with TRBD1. The sequence was obtained from a human donor in good health. In DNA form, the CDR3 reads TGTGCCAGCAGTGATCTTGGACAGGGTAGAGGCTACACCTTC. It yields the protein CASSDLGQGRGYTF.